This entry lists 9 T cell receptor beta chains sequenced from one sample in a study of blood T cell repertoires in COVID-19. Generated by immunoSEQ multiplex PCR, the TCRdb table keeps only in-frame clones and is missing some. This table has fewer than 400,000 clones, roughly 89% appearing once. Sequenced: PBMCs or T cells enriched from blood (not recorded which). These receptors originate from a woman between 50 and 59 years old who had recovered from COVID-19.

The chain has TRBV13 and TRBJ1-2; D gene ambiguous. Germline CDR1 PRHDT, CDR2 FYEKMQ (reference sequence). The CDR3 loop spans 15 amino acids. V lost 5 bases, J lost 5 bases, and 18 bases lay in between. The CDR3, as DNA: TGTGCCAGCAGCGCGGCCTGGGAGCGCGAGTATGGCTACACCTTC. As protein: CASSAAWEREYGYTF. Full variable domain (rest looked up from reference TRBV13 and TRBJ1-2): AAGVIQSPRHLIKEKRETATLKCYPIPRHDTVYWYQQGPGQDPQFLISFYEKMQSDKGSIPDRFSAQQFSDYHSELNMSSLELGDSALYFCASSAAWEREYGYTFGSGTRLTVV.

V is TRBV30 and J is TRBJ1-6, with D unresolved. CDR1 GTSNPN and CDR2 SVGIG come from the germline V gene (reference sequence). This CDR3 has 12 amino acids. Trimming pared 3 bases from V and 11 bases from J, leaving 11 bases between. CDR3 coding DNA: TGTGCCTGGAGCGAGGGTTTAGCACCCCTCCACTTT. Translating it yields CAWSEGLAPLHF.

The genes are TRBV6-6 and TRBJ1-2; 9 bases fit TRBD1. Germline CDR1 reads MNHNY; CDR2 reads SVGAGI (reference sequence). The ends lost 0 bases at V and 8 bases at J; junction bases unmatched: 4. CDR3 length: 14 residues. The CDR3 DNA sequence: TGTGCCAGCAGTTACTCGGCGACAGGGGGGGGCTACACCTTC. This gives the protein CASSYSATGGGYTF.

This clone was counted once. The rearrangement joins TRBV28 to TRBJ1-5; 7 bases are shared with TRBD1. V lost 6 bases and J lost 3; bases outside the gene matches: 5. CDR3 length equals 14 residues. Germline V CDR1 and CDR2: MDHEN, SYDVKM. The CDR3 region is CASRTGTVNQPQHF. DNA of the CDR3: TGTGCCAGCAGAACCGGGACAGTCAATCAGCCCCAGCATTTT.

The chain is built from TRBV2 and TRBJ1-2; D call uncertain. Germline V lookup: CDR1 SNHLY, CDR2 FYNNEI. The length of the CDR3 is 15 residues. Trimming took off 8 bases at V and 2 bases at J, with 18 bases between the two ends. CDR3 region: CASRARGIVNYGYTF. Here the CDR3 DNA reads TGTGCCAGCCGGGCGCGGGGTATCGTCAACTATGGCTACACCTTC.

The chain combines TRBV9 with TRBJ2-1; the D gene is possibly TRBD2 (6 bases). Germline loops: CDR1 SGDLS, CDR2 YYNGEE. The ends were cut back, 0 bases at V and 2 bases at J, with 9 bases in the middle. This CDR3 has 15 residues. This CDR3 is CASSVARGTYNEQFF. CDR3 sequence (DNA): TGTGCCAGCAGCGTAGCACGGGGGACCTACAATGAGCAGTTCTTC.

The CDR3 region is CASSQMRGAYEQYF. The CDR3 DNA reads TGTGCCAGCAGCCAAATGCGGGGGGCCTACGAGCAGTACTTC. The genes are TRBV4-2 and TRBJ2-7; 8 bases are shared with TRBD2. The CDR3 spans 14 residues. Germline V CDR1 and CDR2: LGHNA, YNFKEQ. Trimming removed 2 bases from V and 2 bases from J; junction bases left unmatched: 2.

This chain links TRBV7-9 with TRBJ2-2; 7 bases are shared with TRBD1. The germline gives CDR1 SEHNR, CDR2 FQNEAQ (reference sequence). The trim removed 5 bases at V and 0 bases at J, leaving 6 bases unmatched. The CDR3 extends over 16 amino acids. The CDR3 spells CASSTNRGSNTGELFF. The CDR3 coding sequence is TGTGCCAGCAGCACTAACAGGGGTTCGAACACCGGGGAGCTGTTTTTT.

The chain is built from TRBV6-5 and TRBJ1-2; 8 nucleotides line up with TRBD1. CDR3 length: 13 amino acids. Germline assignment: CDR1 MNHEY and CDR2 SVGAGI. The trim removed 2 bases at V and 7 bases at J, leaving 3 bases unmatched. The CDR3 DNA reads as TGTGCCAGCAGTTACCAGGGGGCGGGTGGCTACACCTTC. Amino acid sequence: CASSYQGAGGYTF.